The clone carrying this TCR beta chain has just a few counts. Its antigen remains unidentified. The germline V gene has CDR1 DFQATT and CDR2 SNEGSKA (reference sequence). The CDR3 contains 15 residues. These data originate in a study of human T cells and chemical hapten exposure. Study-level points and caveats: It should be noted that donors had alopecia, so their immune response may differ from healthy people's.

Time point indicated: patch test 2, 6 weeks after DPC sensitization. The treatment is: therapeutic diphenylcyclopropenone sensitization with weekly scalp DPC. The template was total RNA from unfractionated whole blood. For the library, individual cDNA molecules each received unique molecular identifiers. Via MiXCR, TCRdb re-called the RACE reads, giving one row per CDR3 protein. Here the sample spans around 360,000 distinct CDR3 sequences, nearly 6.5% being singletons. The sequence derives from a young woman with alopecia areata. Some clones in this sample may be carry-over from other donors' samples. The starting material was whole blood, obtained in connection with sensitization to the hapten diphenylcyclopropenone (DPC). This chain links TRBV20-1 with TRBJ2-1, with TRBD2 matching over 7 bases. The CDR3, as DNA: TGCAGCGCTGGGCGAGCGGGGTATCCCGGCAATGAGCAGTTCTTC. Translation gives CSAGRAGYPGNEQFF.